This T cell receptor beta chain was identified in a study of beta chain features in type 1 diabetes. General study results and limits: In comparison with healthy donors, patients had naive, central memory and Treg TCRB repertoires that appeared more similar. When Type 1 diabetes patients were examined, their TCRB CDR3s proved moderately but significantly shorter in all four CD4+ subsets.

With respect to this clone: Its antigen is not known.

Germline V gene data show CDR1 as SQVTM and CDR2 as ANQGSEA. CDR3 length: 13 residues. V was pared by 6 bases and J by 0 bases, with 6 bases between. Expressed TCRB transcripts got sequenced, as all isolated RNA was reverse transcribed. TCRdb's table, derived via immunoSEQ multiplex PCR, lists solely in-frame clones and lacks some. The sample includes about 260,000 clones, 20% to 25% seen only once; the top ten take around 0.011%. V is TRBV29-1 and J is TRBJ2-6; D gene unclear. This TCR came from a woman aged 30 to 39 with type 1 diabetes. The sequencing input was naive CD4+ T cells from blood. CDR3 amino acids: CSVANSGANVLTF. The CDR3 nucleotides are TGCAGCGTCGCTAACTCTGGGGCCAACGTCCTGACTTTC.